The 18 T cell receptor beta chains reported below all come from one sample, sequenced in a study of T cell changes during pregnancy in multiple sclerosis. Profiled with immunoSEQ multiplex PCR; TCRdb holds only in-frame clones, not every one. The sample lists about 81,000 clones; around 95% were seen once. The sample consisted of peripheral blood, taken in the third trimester of pregnancy. All receptors derive from a female donor in good health, enrolled as a control in a pregnancy study.

The V and J genes are TRBV2 and TRBJ2-2; D remains ambiguous. Germline V gene sequence: CDR1 SNHLY, CDR2 FYNNEI. Trimming cost V 2 bases and J 4 bases, with 8 bases left between them. The CDR3 sequence is 14 residues long. The CDR3, as DNA: TGTGCCAGCAGTGAAATTAGAGGCACCGGGGAGCTGTTTTTT. This codes for CASSEIRGTGELFF.

This rearrangement joins TRBV7-7 to TRBJ2-5; D is possibly TRBD1 (5 bases). V gave up 1 base and J gave up 6 bases, with 9 bases separating them. Germline assignment: CDR1 SSHAT and CDR2 FNYEAQ (reference sequence). The CDR3 totals 13 residues. The CDR3 sequence: CASSLEGKQTQYF. Here the CDR3 DNA reads TGTGCCAGCAGCTTAGAGGGGAAGCAGACCCAGTACTTC.

The gene calls are TRBV20-1 and TRBJ2-5; a weak D match, TRBD1 (5 bases). Trimming took 6 bases from V and 5 from J, leaving 10 bases between them. CDR1 DFQATT and CDR2 SNEGSKA come from the germline V gene (reference sequence). The length of the CDR3 is 11 residues. CDR3 nucleotide sequence: TGCAGTGCCGGTGGGGCGGAGACCCAGTACTTC. This translates into CSAGGAETQYF.

V and J are TRBV6-1 and TRBJ2-7; 8 bases are shared with TRBD2. V lost 2 bases, J lost 7 bases, and 7 bases stayed unmatched. The CDR3 spans 14 residues. The germline V gene has CDR1 MNHNS and CDR2 SASEGT. The CDR3 DNA is TGTGCCAGCAGTGAAACGAGACTAGCGTGGGAGCAGTACTTC. This codes for CASSETRLAWEQYF.

This clone was found a few times. The rearrangement links TRBV5-1 to TRBJ2-3; 11 bases are shared with TRBD2. Germline loops: CDR1 SGHRS, CDR2 YFSETQ. Losses at the gene ends were 7 bases for V and 2 bases for J; bases not matched to a gene: 9. CDR3 length equals 16 residues. The CDR3 spells CASQEVAGGPTDTQYF. CDR3 nucleotides: TGCGCCAGCCAAGAGGTAGCGGGAGGGCCCACAGATACGCAGTATTTT.

This clone was seen ten or more times. This chain links TRBV30 with TRBJ1-1; the D gene is possibly TRBD1 (6 bases). From germline, CDR1 is GTSNPN and CDR2 SVGIG (reference sequence). The CDR3 runs 11 residues. The ends were cut back, 4 bases at V and 3 bases at J, with 6 bases in the middle. The CDR3 DNA reads TGTGCCTGGAACAGGGACACTGAAGCTTTCTTT. Protein: CAWNRDTEAFF.

V usage is TRBV5-1 and J usage is TRBJ2-7; 7 bases are shared with TRBD1. The CDR3 extends over 14 amino acids. Germline lookup yields CDR1 SGHRS and CDR2 YFSETQ. J was trimmed by 3 bases and V by 3 bases; bases with no gene match: 6. The DNA for the CDR3 is TGCGCCAGCAGCTCAGGGGGATCCCACTACGAGCAGTACTTC. The encoded protein is CASSSGGSHYEQYF.

The rearrangement joins TRBV11-1 to TRBJ2-7; D perhaps matches TRBD2 (5 bases). This CDR3 has 13 amino acids. Trimming took off 5 bases at V and 4 bases at J, with 12 bases between the two ends. Germline values: CDR1 SGHAT, CDR2 FQDESV (reference sequence). The CDR3, as DNA: TGTGCCAGCAGCCCGGGGAGCCTTTACGAGCAGTACTTC. Amino acids: CASSPGSLYEQYF.

This CDR3 reads CASSFDRVGDEQYF. In nucleotides, the CDR3 is TGTGCCAGCAGCTTCGACAGGGTAGGGGACGAGCAGTACTTC. The chain recombines TRBV7-9 with TRBJ2-7; 7 nucleotides line up with TRBD1. V shed 3 bases, J shed 5 bases, and the junction held 7 bases outside the gene matches. The CDR3 runs 14 residues. CDR1 is SEHNR and CDR2 is FQNEAQ in the germline V gene (reference sequence).

The rearrangement joins TRBV7-9 to TRBJ1-2; TRBD1 matches at 9 bases. Germline CDR1 SEHNR, CDR2 FQNEAQ (reference sequence). The CDR3 consists of 16 residues. V lost 5 bases and J lost 3; bases outside the gene matches: 10. DNA for the CDR3: TGTGCCAGCAGCCCAAGTCCGGGACAGGGAGACTATGGCTACACCTTC. Translated: CASSPSPGQGDYGYTF.

CDR3 bases: TGTGCCAGCGGCAACAGTGACTACGAGCAGTACTTC. The encoded protein is CASGNSDYEQYF. The chain uses TRBV27 and TRBJ2-7, with D unclear. The CDR3 runs to 12 residues. Germline loops: CDR1 MNHEY, CDR2 SMNVEV (reference sequence). Trimming took 8 bases from V and 3 from J, leaving 11 bases between them.

This clone was seen just once. The chain joins TRBV7-8 to TRBJ2-6; 9 bases are a match to TRBD1. Germline CDR1 is SGHVS and CDR2 is FQNEAQ. The CDR3 has 19 residues. Losses at the gene ends were 6 bases for V and 1 base for J; bases not matched to a gene: 13. CDR3 residues: CASSFPPGQGLSGANVLTF. CDR3 in DNA: TGTGCCAGCAGTTTCCCCCCGGGACAGGGATTGTCTGGGGCCAACGTCCTGACTTTC.

V usage is TRBV18 and J usage is TRBJ2-7, with a possible D match to TRBD2 (6 bases). Germline V gene lookup returns CDR1 KGHSH and CDR2 LQKENI. Trimming left V 5 bases short and J 0 bases short, with 17 bases between. This CDR3 is 16 amino acids long. The CDR3 sequence: CASSFGTLISSYEQYF. The CDR3 DNA sequence: TGTGCCAGCTCATTCGGGACTCTCATTAGCTCCTACGAGCAGTACTTC.

The chain is built from TRBV28 and TRBJ1-5; D is unresolved. CDR3 length: 12 residues. Trimming removed 1 base at V and 5 bases at J, with 3 bases between. Germline CDR1 is MDHEN and CDR2 is SYDVKM. The CDR3 protein is CASSLSDQPQHF. CDR3 in DNA: TGTGCCAGCAGTTTATCTGATCAGCCCCAGCATTTT.

The chain combines TRBV5-4 with TRBJ2-7; a weak D match, TRBD2 (6 bases). Trimming removed 4 bases at V and 2 bases at J, with 19 bases between. CDR1 and CDR2 (germline): SGHNT, YYREEE (reference sequence). This CDR3 region has 16 residues. DNA of the CDR3: TGTGCCAGCAGCAAAAGTAGTGTGCGGGGCACCTACGAGCAGTACTTC. This codes for CASSKSSVRGTYEQYF.

The chain is built from TRBV5-1 and TRBJ1-4, with 7 bases that match TRBD1. CDR1 is SGHRS, CDR2 YFSETQ, per germline. Unmatched junction bases numbered 3, after V lost 3 bases and J lost 1 base. There are 15 residues in the CDR3. The CDR3 protein is CASSYRTGTNEKLFF. The DNA for the CDR3 is TGCGCCAGCAGCTACAGGACAGGAACTAATGAAAAACTGTTTTTT.

The chain links TRBV6-5 to TRBJ2-5, with D unresolved. The germline V and J ends were trimmed by 6 bases and 4 bases, with 15 bases remaining between them. This CDR3 has 14 amino acids. CDR1 is MNHEY, CDR2 SVGAGI, per germline. CDR3 bases: TGTGCCAGCAGCAGACAAGAGTTTCGAGAGACCCAGTACTTC. Amino acid sequence: CASSRQEFRETQYF.

This chain uses TRBV2 with TRBJ2-1; TRBD1 matches at 8 bases. This CDR3 contains 15 residues. The germline V gene has CDR1 SNHLY and CDR2 FYNNEI. Germline trimming cut 4 bases from V and 5 bases from J; bases unmatched to any gene: 7. The CDR3 DNA reads as TGTGCCAGCAGTGGGTGGACAGGGTCACACAATGAGCAGTTCTTC. Its translation is CASSGWTGSHNEQFF.